This T cell receptor beta chain was captured in a study of cytomegalovirus exposure and HLA in healthy donors. The primer mix had 60 Vbeta and 13 Jbeta primers. Here immunoSEQ multiplex PCR was the method, and the copy in TCRdb shows in-frame clones only, minus some. The top ten hold approximately 4.8% of the sample, which has about 160,000 clones, 80% seen once. Germline V CDR1 and CDR2: SGHDT, YYEEEE. Trimming stripped 4 bases from V and 6 bases from J, with 14 bases between. The CDR3 runs to 14 residues. The material sequenced was PBMCs. This chain links TRBV5-6 with TRBJ2-4; TRBD2 might be the D (5 bases). This receptor was taken from a man between 25 and 39 years old in good health and CMV-seronegative. The CDR3 protein is CASSQTTGRNIQYF. DNA of the CDR3: TGTGCCAGCAGCCAAACCACGGGGAGAAACATTCAGTACTTC.